This entry lists 8 T cell receptor beta chains sequenced from one sample in a study of vaccination effects on CD4 cells after COVID-19. Here immunoSEQ multiplex PCR was the method, and the copy in TCRdb shows in-frame clones only, minus some. The table lists about 57,000 clones, 78% of them singletons. These receptors lack a known antigen. At the end of less than 12 days of culture, CD4+ T cells were isolated. Each participant received a vaccine that was either BNT162b2 or mRNA-1273, given as two doses. The source material was CD4+ T cells from PBMCs cultured without peptide, sampled after COVID-19 vaccination. Every receptor here comes from a human donor who received a COVID-19 vaccine.

This clone was counted only a few times. The V gene is TRBV7-9, the J gene TRBJ2-6; D unresolved. Trimming left V 5 bases short and J 0 bases short, with 11 bases between. The germline V gene has CDR1 SEHNR and CDR2 FQNEAQ (reference sequence). The CDR3 has 16 residues. In nucleotides, the CDR3 is TGTGCCAGCAGCCTCCTAGGCCCCTCTGGGGCCAACGTCCTGACTTTC. Protein: CASSLLGPSGANVLTF. Using reference TRBV7-9 and TRBJ2-6 for the parts outside the CDR3, the full variable domain is DTGVSQNPRHKITKRGQNVTFRCDPISEHNRLYWYRQTLGQGPEFLTYFQNEAQLEKSRLLSDRFSAERPKGSFSTLEIQRTEQGDSAMYLCASSLLGPSGANVLTFGAGSRLTVL.

The V call is TRBV5-1, the J call TRBJ2-5, with 10 bases aligning to TRBD2. Per germline, CDR1 SGHRS and CDR2 YFSETQ. CDR3 length: 15 residues. With V trimmed by 0 bases and J by 5 bases, 4 bases remained unmatched. This CDR3 is CASSLVAGGRETQYF. CDR3 coding DNA: TGCGCCAGCAGCTTGGTAGCGGGGGGACGGGAGACCCAGTACTTC.

This sequence joins TRBV4-3 and TRBJ1-2; D possibly corresponds to TRBD1 (5 bases). This CDR3 is built from 17 residues. Trimming pared 0 bases from V and 2 bases from J, leaving 16 bases between. Germline values: CDR1 LGHNA, CDR2 YSLEER. CDR3 nucleotides: TGCGCCAGCAGCCAAGACTATCGGGGGAGTCCGAACTATGGCTACACCTTC. Amino acids: CASSQDYRGSPNYGYTF.

The V call is TRBV18, the J call TRBJ1-5, with D unresolved. The V gene's germline CDR1 is KGHSH and CDR2 LQKENI. Trimming pared 3 bases from V and 6 bases from J, leaving 6 bases between. This CDR3 region has 12 residues. CDR3 sequence: CASSPSGQPQHF. The DNA of the CDR3 is TGTGCCAGCTCACCTAGTGGTCAGCCCCAGCATTTT.

The chain recombines TRBV6-6 with TRBJ1-2; tentative D call: TRBD1 (5 bases). CDR1 and CDR2 from the germline V gene are MNHNY and SVGAGI (reference sequence). V was pared by 4 bases and J by 6 bases, with 15 bases between. The CDR3 is 14 amino acids. CDR3 in amino acids: CASSLGAASNGYTF. The CDR3 nucleotides read TGTGCCAGCAGTTTAGGGGCAGCCTCAAATGGCTACACCTTC.

CDR3 bases: TGTGCCAGCAGTTACCGAACCATAGCGGGCAGCTCCTACAATGAGCAGTTCTTC. This sequence encodes CASSYRTIAGSSYNEQFF. The chain joins TRBV6-2 or TRBV6-3 to TRBJ2-1; TRBD2 aligns across 7 bases. The CDR3 has 18 residues. V gave up 2 bases and J gave up 0 bases; unmatched junction bases: 10. Germline V CDR1 and CDR2: MNHEY, SVGEGT.

This sequence joins TRBV5-4 and TRBJ1-4, with 10 positions matching TRBD1. The germline V gene encodes CDR1 SGHNT and CDR2 YYREEE (reference sequence). The CDR3 is 14 residues long. Unmatched junction bases numbered 2, after V lost 7 bases and J lost 2 bases. The CDR3 bases are TGTGCCAGCGGGACAGGGGCCACTAATGAAAAACTGTTTTTT. As protein: CASGTGATNEKLFF.

The chain couples TRBV4-1 to TRBJ2-7, with D perhaps TRBD1 (5 bases). The CDR3 consists of 13 residues. Germline CDR1 is MGHRA and CDR2 is YSYEKL. V was clipped by 4 bases and J by 1 base, with 8 bases between them. The CDR3: CASSLAGSYEQYF. CDR3 in DNA: TGCGCCAGCAGCCTAGCAGGGTCCTACGAGCAGTACTTC.